The 32 T cell receptor beta chains below come from one sample, sequenced in a study of CXCR3-negative and CXCR3-positive naive CD8 T cells. TRB cDNA was prepared as libraries by UMI-labeled 5' RACE. TCRdb re-called the 5' RACE reads; every CDR3 protein appears as one record, without DNA. The sample shows around 50,000 distinct CDR3 sequences, and roughly a quarter sits with its ten largest clones. The specimen sequenced was memory CD8+ T cells from blood. Source of these receptors: a human donor in good health. Some clones in this sample may be carry-over from other donors' samples.

The CDR3 is CASSNREGNEQYF. V is TRBV6-5 and J is TRBJ2-7; there is no DNA to check the TCRdb D call of TRBD1. There are 13 residues in the CDR3. Germline loops: CDR1 MNHEY, CDR2 SVGAGI.

The chain employs TRBV6-4 and TRBJ2-2; the D call from TCRdb, TRBD1, cannot be confirmed without DNA. The CDR3 consists of 15 residues. From germline, CDR1 is MRHNA and CDR2 SNTAGT. This CDR3 reads CASSAGQGDTGELFF.

This chain joins TRBV4-3 and TRBJ2-1. The CDR3 runs 15 residues. Germline assignment: CDR1 LGHNA and CDR2 YSLEER. This CDR3 reads CASSQDGNRYNEQFF.

V gene TRBV20-1 combines with J gene TRBJ2-7. CDR3 length equals 12 residues. From germline, CDR1 is DFQATT and CDR2 SNEGSKA (reference sequence). CDR3 sequence: CSARDLENEQYF.

This chain uses TRBV29-1 with TRBJ2-7; the D gene TCRdb calls, TRBD1, cannot be checked with no DNA. CDR1 and CDR2 (germline): SQVTM, ANQGSEA. This CDR3 spans 13 amino acids. The CDR3 here is CSVRGQGASEQYF.

This chain connects TRBV7-3 to TRBJ2-7; TCRdb reports TRBD1, a call that lacks DNA to check it against. Germline V gene lookup returns CDR1 SGHTA and CDR2 FQGTGA. This CDR3 comprises 14 residues. This chain's CDR3 is CASSLAGPGYEQYF.

The chain carries TRBV7-8 and TRBJ2-7; TCRdb proposes TRBD1, but this gene call is untestable without DNA. CDR1 is SGHVS, CDR2 FQNEAQ, per germline. The CDR3 runs 14 residues. The CDR3 sequence is CASSLVIAPYEQYF.

The J gene is TRBJ2-7, the V gene TRBV29-1; without DNA, the TCRdb call of TRBD1 cannot be checked. Germline V gives CDR1 SQVTM, CDR2 ANQGSEA. CDR3 length: 14 amino acids. The CDR3 sequence is CSVETLQDTSEQYF.

The chain employs TRBV29-1 and TRBJ2-1. In germline, CDR1 is SQVTM, CDR2 ANQGSEA. This CDR3 region has 13 residues. The CDR3: CSVKQTSYNEQFF.

This chain connects TRBV12-3 or TRBV12-4 to TRBJ1-1. The CDR3 is made up of 13 amino acids. CDR3: CASSPAVTTEAFF.

The chain uses TRBV20-1 and TRBJ2-1; checking the TCRdb D call of TRBD1 is not possible without DNA. The CDR3 totals 13 residues. Germline loops: CDR1 DFQATT, CDR2 SNEGSKA (reference sequence). The CDR3 loop reads CSARGGKYNEQFF.

This rearrangement joins TRBV4-2 to TRBJ2-2; TCRdb's D gene call, TRBD1, goes unchecked for lack of DNA. This CDR3 region has 15 residues. Germline V lookup: CDR1 LGHNA, CDR2 YNFKEQ. CDR3 loop: CASSQEGGFTGELFF.

This chain connects TRBV20-1 to TRBJ1-1; TCRdb designates TRBD1, a call that cannot be tested without DNA. The CDR3 consists of 13 residues. Germline V gene sequence: CDR1 DFQATT, CDR2 SNEGSKA (reference sequence). The CDR3 loop reads CSAGRGLDTEAFF.

The chain employs TRBV7-9 and TRBJ1-1. The germline CDR1 and CDR2 sequences are SEHNR and FQNEAQ (reference sequence). This CDR3 has 15 residues. This chain's CDR3 is CASSQGPPGNTEAFF.

The chain recombines TRBV25-1 with TRBJ2-7; TCRdb names TRBD1, which stays unverified in the absence of DNA. Germline V CDR1 and CDR2: MGHDK, SYGVNS. The CDR3 runs to 11 residues. The CDR3 here is CAASGYYEQYF.

The CDR3 is CSVEEGHQVETQYF. The J gene is TRBJ2-5, the V gene TRBV29-1. Germline-derived CDR1 and CDR2 are SQVTM and ANQGSEA. The length of the CDR3 is 14 residues.

This chain connects TRBV3-1 to TRBJ1-1; TCRdb calls TRBD1, which cannot be checked without DNA. The CDR3 has 17 residues. The germline V gene encodes CDR1 LGHDT and CDR2 YNNKEL (reference sequence). CDR3 sequence: CASSQGRTDRGLTEAFF.

This chain uses TRBV7-9 with TRBJ2-1; TCRdb selects TRBD2, and the lack of DNA leaves this call unchecked. The CDR3 is made up of 16 amino acids. The germline V gene encodes CDR1 SEHNR and CDR2 FQNEAQ (reference sequence). The CDR3 reads CASSLVGTSGSHEQFF.

The gene calls are TRBV6-5 and TRBJ1-1; TCRdb lists TRBD1, though no DNA is available to test this call. The CDR3 has 16 amino acids. Germline V gives CDR1 MNHEY, CDR2 SVGAGI. CDR3 residues: CASSYLVGTGNTEAFF.

The J gene is TRBJ1-1, the V gene TRBV29-1; checking the TCRdb D call of TRBD1 is not possible without DNA. The CDR3 is made up of 14 amino acids. CDR1 is SQVTM, CDR2 ANQGSEA, per germline. Here the CDR3 reads CSVESAGADTEAFF.

The CDR3 loop is CASSQGWQTSGYTF. The rearrangement joins TRBV4-3 to TRBJ1-2. The CDR3 contains 14 residues. Per the germline V gene, CDR1 is LGHNA and CDR2 is YSLEER.

The rearrangement uses TRBV6-4 and TRBJ2-3; TCRdb indicates TRBD1, and absent DNA this call remains unverified. Germline CDR1 reads MRHNA; CDR2 reads SNTAGT. The CDR3 is 15 residues long. This CDR3 reads CASSDSGEITDTQYF.

The chain uses TRBV30 and TRBJ2-4; there is no DNA to check the TCRdb D call of TRBD2. The germline V gene has CDR1 GTSNPN and CDR2 SVGIG (reference sequence). The CDR3 loop spans 13 amino acids. CDR3: CAWTRTSSDIQYF.

The rearrangement joins TRBV6-2 or TRBV6-3 to TRBJ2-3; the TCRdb call, TRBD1, lacks DNA for checking. Germline CDR1 reads MNHEY; CDR2 reads SVGEGT. The CDR3 covers 16 residues. Here the CDR3 reads CASINRGLSSQDTQYF.

This chain uses TRBV7-9 with TRBJ2-3; absent DNA, TCRdb's TRBD1 call cannot be checked. The CDR3 consists of 15 residues. The V gene's germline CDR1 is SEHNR and CDR2 FQNEAQ (reference sequence). Here the CDR3 reads CASSPYRQDTDTQYF.

The rearrangement uses TRBV18 and TRBJ2-1; TCRdb indicates TRBD1, and absent DNA this call remains unverified. Germline assignment: CDR1 KGHSH and CDR2 LQKENI. This CDR3 region has 17 residues. The CDR3 spells CASSPAPGTGASNEQFF. Variable domain in full (rest from reference TRBV18 and TRBJ2-1): NAGVMQNPRHLVRRRGQEARLRCSPMKGHSHVYWYRQLPEEGLKFMVYLQKENIIDESGMPKERFSAEFPKEGPSILRIQQVVRGDSAAYFCASSPAPGTGASNEQFFGPGTRLTVL.

J is TRBJ2-5 and V is TRBV19; checking the TCRdb D call of TRBD1 is not possible without DNA. Looked up from germline, CDR1 is LNHDA and CDR2 is SQIVND (reference sequence). The CDR3 has 15 residues. CDR3 sequence: CASSIGIRTGETQYF.

The chain employs TRBV9 and TRBJ2-7; TCRdb outputs TRBD2, but without DNA this stays unchecked. This CDR3 contains 14 residues. The germline CDR1 and CDR2 sequences are SGDLS and YYNGEE. The chain's CDR3 is CASSFGPSTYEQYF.

The rearrangement links TRBV20-1 to TRBJ2-7; TCRdb's D call of TRBD1 is untestable without DNA. Germline loops: CDR1 DFQATT, CDR2 SNEGSKA (reference sequence). The CDR3 is made up of 14 amino acids. The CDR3 spells CSARDSRQSYEQYF.

This chain connects TRBV7-3 to TRBJ2-7; TCRdb indicates TRBD1, and absent DNA this call remains unverified. Germline V gives CDR1 SGHTA, CDR2 FQGTGA. This CDR3 spans 13 amino acids. The CDR3 spells CASSLGTGYEQYF.

The chain couples TRBV7-2 to TRBJ2-3; checking the TCRdb D call of TRBD2 is not possible without DNA. Per the germline V gene, CDR1 is SGHTA and CDR2 is FQGNSA. This CDR3 is 15 amino acids long. The CDR3 is CASSLVGGPTDTQYF.

V and J are TRBV11-2 and TRBJ2-7. Looked up from germline, CDR1 is SGHAT and CDR2 is FQNNGV. The CDR3 sequence is 15 residues long. CDR3 residues: CASSRTLETDYEQYF.